A single sample gave rise to the 24 T cell receptor beta chains below, sequenced in a study of cytomegalovirus exposure and HLA in healthy donors. Vbeta (60) and Jbeta (13) primers were used in the PCR. The method was immunoSEQ multiplex PCR; TCRdb's version includes in-frame clones alone and lacks a portion of them. The sample yields about 140,000 clones, approximately 80% seen once. Sequencing input: PBMCs. These receptors came from a woman aged 55-69 years in good health and CMV-seropositive.

The rearrangement uses TRBV27 and TRBJ2-4; D remains ambiguous. Germline loops: CDR1 MNHEY, CDR2 SMNVEV (reference sequence). This CDR3 comprises 11 residues. Deletions cut 4 bases from V and 6 bases from J, with 4 bases between. CDR3 sequence reads: CASSYRNIQYF. In DNA form, the CDR3 reads TGTGCCAGCAGTTACAGAAACATTCAGTACTTC.

The chain links TRBV6-5 to TRBJ2-5, with D possibly being TRBD1 (6 bases). The assigned J gene may be wrong: the sequence end matches TRBJ2-7 better. The germline gives CDR1 MNHEY, CDR2 SVGAGI. CDR3 length: 15 amino acids. CDR3 residues: CASSYSLGAQYEQYF. The CDR3 DNA is TGTGCCAGCAGTTACTCGCTGGGGGCGCAGTACGAGCAGTACTTC.

CDR3 sequence: CASSVANRAGEQFF. For the CDR3, the DNA is TGTGCCAGCAGCGTAGCCAATAGGGCGGGTGAGCAGTTCTTC. This rearrangement joins TRBV9 to TRBJ2-1, with a tentative D call TRBD2 (5 bases). This CDR3 region has 14 residues. V shed 0 bases and J shed 9 bases, with 13 bases lying between them. Germline-derived CDR1 and CDR2 are SGDLS and YYNGEE.

The CDR3 bases are TGTGCCAGCAGTTTATCCCATGACAGGGGCGACAATGAGCAGTTCTTC. It translates to CASSLSHDRGDNEQFF. The V call is TRBV27, the J call TRBJ2-1, with TRBD1 identical over 8 bases. Trimming at V came to 0 bases and at J to 5 bases, leaving 6 bases not matched to a gene. Germline V CDR1 and CDR2: MNHEY, SMNVEV (reference sequence). The CDR3 sequence is 16 residues long.

The chain couples TRBV5-1 to TRBJ2-3; tentatively, D is TRBD2 (5 bases). Germline V gene lookup returns CDR1 SGHRS and CDR2 YFSETQ. Trimming removed 3 bases at V and 8 bases at J, with 10 bases between. This CDR3 is built from 12 residues. CDR3 bases: TGCGCCAGCAGCTACAACAGCGGTACGCAGTATTTT. It encodes CASSYNSGTQYF.

The chain has TRBV7-9 and TRBJ2-1, with 8 nucleotides matching TRBD1. The CDR3 has 16 amino acids. V shed 0 bases, J shed 4 bases, and the junction held 5 bases outside the gene matches. Germline CDR1 and CDR2: SEHNR and FQNEAQ (reference sequence). CDR3 nucleotides: TGTGCCAGCAGCTTAGCCGGGACAGGCCTTTACAATGAGCAGTTCTTC. This codes for CASSLAGTGLYNEQFF.

This clone was found once. V gene TRBV25-1 combines with J gene TRBJ2-5; perhaps TRBD2 as D (5 bases). Per germline, CDR1 MGHDK and CDR2 SYGVNS. The CDR3 length is 14 residues. Trimming removed 8 bases from V and 4 bases from J, with 17 bases in between. DNA of the CDR3: TGTGCCAGCCTCCGGTCAGGAGGAGGAGAGACCCAGTACTTC. As protein: CASLRSGGGETQYF.

This clone was counted once. The chain combines TRBV2 with TRBJ2-3; 8 nucleotides line up with TRBD1. The length of the CDR3 is 20 residues. CDR1 and CDR2 (germline): SNHLY, FYNNEI. The trim removed 3 bases at V and 3 bases at J, leaving 20 bases unmatched. The CDR3 sequence is CASSDSGTGRIISTTDTQYF. The CDR3 DNA reads as TGTGCCAGCAGTGATTCCGGGACAGGAAGGATTATTAGTACTACAGATACGCAGTATTTT. The whole variable domain, remainder taken from reference TRBV2 and TRBJ2-3, is EPEVTQTPSHQVTQMGQEVILRCVPISNHLYFYWYRQILGQKVEFLVSFYNNEISEKSEIFDDQFSVERPDGSNFTLKIRSTKLEDSAMYFCASSDSGTGRIISTTDTQYFGPGTRLTVL.

This chain connects TRBV5-1 to TRBJ2-1, with D unclear. The V gene lost 2 bases and the J gene lost 2 bases, with 8 bases spanning the gap. Germline V gene sequence: CDR1 SGHRS, CDR2 YFSETQ. The CDR3 runs to 14 residues. CDR3 nucleotides: TGCGCCAGCAGCTTCCCCCAGACCTACAATGAGCAGTTCTTC. Protein product: CASSFPQTYNEQFF.

This clone showed up just once. The chain combines TRBV6-5 with TRBJ2-1, with TRBD1 matching 10 bases. Germline CDR1 is MNHEY and CDR2 is SVGAGI. Trimming cost V 9 bases and J 6 bases; bases outside gene matches: 5. CDR3 length equals 13 residues. The CDR3 sequence is CASSRDRGNEQFF. In DNA form, the CDR3 reads TGTGCCAGTTCCCGGGACAGGGGCAATGAGCAGTTCTTC.

This clone showed up many times. This chain connects TRBV5-5 to TRBJ1-3; possibly TRBD1 for D (6 bases). Germline assignment: CDR1 SGHKS and CDR2 YYEKEE (reference sequence). The CDR3 contains 16 residues. The V gene lost 6 bases and the J gene lost 0 bases, with 16 bases spanning the gap. The CDR3 DNA reads as TGTGCCAGCACCGAAACACCGGGACACTCTGGAAACACCATATATTTT. It codes for CASTETPGHSGNTIYF.

The rearrangement joins TRBV7-2 to TRBJ2-7; TRBD2 might be the D (6 bases). Trimming cost V 5 bases and J 3 bases, with 17 bases left between them. CDR3 length: 15 residues. Germline V lookup: CDR1 SGHTA, CDR2 FQGNSA. CDR3 in amino acids: CASSQSWLGGYEQYF. CDR3 sequence (DNA): TGTGCCAGCAGCCAAAGTTGGTTGGGGGGCTACGAGCAGTACTTC.

The gene calls are TRBV6-1 and TRBJ1-4; 8 nucleotides match TRBD1. Per germline, CDR1 MNHNS and CDR2 SASEGT. V lost 8 bases to trimming and J lost 1 base; unmatched junction nucleotides: 6. The CDR3 totals 15 residues. CDR3 nucleotides: TGTGCCAGCGATCGGACAGGGAGAACTAATGAAAAACTGTTTTTT. Translation gives CASDRTGRTNEKLFF.

A single count supports this clone. This chain joins TRBV5-1 and TRBJ1-1; D not certain. CDR1 and CDR2 from the germline V gene are SGHRS and YFSETQ. The CDR3 is 14 residues long. The V gene lost 5 bases and the J gene lost 1 base, with 12 bases spanning the gap. This CDR3 is CASREGGRNTEAFF. In nucleotides, the CDR3 is TGCGCCAGCAGGGAGGGAGGACGGAACACTGAAGCTTTCTTT.

The rearrangement uses TRBV28 and TRBJ2-5; D gene ambiguous. This CDR3 has 11 amino acids. CDR1 is MDHEN and CDR2 is SYDVKM in the germline V gene. Trimming pared 4 bases from V and 5 bases from J, leaving 5 bases between. CDR3 region: CASSSRETQYF. The CDR3 DNA sequence: TGTGCCAGCAGTTCGAGGGAGACCCAGTACTTC.

The genes are TRBV28 and TRBJ2-3, with 7 bases lining up with TRBD2. V shed 8 bases and J 5 bases; nucleotides not matched to a gene: 10. CDR1 is MDHEN and CDR2 is SYDVKM in the germline V gene. The CDR3 has 14 residues. The CDR3 protein is CASQEGGFGDTQYF. The CDR3 nucleotides read TGTGCCAGCCAGGAGGGAGGGTTCGGAGATACGCAGTATTTT. Full variable domain (remainder filled in from reference TRBV28 and TRBJ2-3): DVKVTQSSRYLVKRTGEKVFLECVQDMDHENMFWYRQDPGLGLRLIYFSYDVKMKEKGDIPEGYSVSREKKERFSLILESASTNQTSMYLCASQEGGFGDTQYFGPGTRLTVL.

For the CDR3, the DNA is TGTGCCAGCAGCTTATACGGGAGGGCGGGCGAGCAGTACTTC. Amino acid sequence: CASSLYGRAGEQYF. This rearrangement joins TRBV7-2 to TRBJ2-7, with 8 nucleotides matching TRBD2. Germline CDR1 and CDR2: SGHTA and FQGNSA. CDR3 length: 14 residues. The junction had 6 bases not matched to a gene; V was cut back by 2 bases and J by 6 bases. Based on the CDR3 plus reference TRBV7-2 and TRBJ2-7, the full variable domain is GAGVSQSPSNKVTEKGKDVELRCDPISGHTALYWYRQSLGQGLEFLIYFQGNSAPDKSGLPSDRFSAERTGGSVSTLTIQRTQQEDSAVYLCASSLYGRAGEQYFGPGTRLTVT.

V usage is TRBV5-1 and J usage is TRBJ2-3; 7 nucleotides match TRBD1. Germline CDR1 and CDR2: SGHRS and YFSETQ. With 0 bases clipped from V and 2 bases from J, the junction kept 6 bases outside the gene matches. This CDR3 contains 16 residues. The CDR3: CASSLGRGPFTDTQYF. The CDR3 region has the DNA TGCGCCAGCAGCTTGGGAAGGGGGCCTTTCACAGATACGCAGTATTTT. The entire variable domain, with the rest obtained from reference TRBV5-1 and TRBJ2-3, is as follows: KAGVTQTPRYLIKTRGQQVTLSCSPISGHRSVSWYQQTPGQGLQFLFEYFSETQRNKGNFPGRFSGRQFSNSRSEMNVSTLELGDSALYLCASSLGRGPFTDTQYFGPGTRLTVL.

The chain employs TRBV19 and TRBJ2-3; 11 nucleotides match TRBD2. This CDR3 has 14 residues. Germline trimming cut 9 bases from V and 5 bases from J; bases unmatched to any gene: 7. Per the germline V gene, CDR1 is LNHDA and CDR2 is SQIVND (reference sequence). In DNA form, the CDR3 reads TGTGCCAGCCGACTAGCGGGAAGTAAAGATACGCAGTATTTT. The encoded protein is CASRLAGSKDTQYF.

The V call is TRBV7-2, the J call TRBJ2-7, with no clear D. The CDR3 length is 13 residues. The germline gives CDR1 SGHTA, CDR2 FQGNSA. V was clipped by 0 bases and J by 5 bases, with 8 bases between them. The CDR3 loop is CASSLAMADEQYF. CDR3 sequence (DNA): TGTGCCAGCAGCTTAGCGATGGCAGACGAGCAGTACTTC.

The chain couples TRBV5-1 to TRBJ1-2; 7 nucleotides align to TRBD1. The J segment lost 6 bases and the V segment lost 5 bases, leaving 7 bases of the junction unmatched. Per germline, CDR1 SGHRS and CDR2 YFSETQ. CDR3 size: 13 residues. The CDR3 region is CASSFRQGDGYTF. The CDR3 bases are TGCGCCAGCAGTTTCCGACAGGGCGATGGCTACACCTTC.

The chain carries TRBV28 and TRBJ2-1; 7 bases align to TRBD2. This CDR3 has 15 residues. The V segment lost 4 bases and the J segment 12 bases; nucleotides outside the gene matches: 15. Germline values: CDR1 MDHEN, CDR2 SYDVKM. The CDR3 reads CASSSRGDRLWGQFF. In DNA, the CDR3 is TGTGCCAGCAGTTCCCGGGGGGACCGACTATGGGGGCAGTTCTTC. Together with reference TRBV28 and TRBJ2-1, the CDR3 gives the full variable domain: DVKVTQSSRYLVKRTGEKVFLECVQDMDHENMFWYRQDPGLGLRLIYFSYDVKMKEKGDIPEGYSVSREKKERFSLILESASTNQTSMYLCASSSRGDRLWGQFFGPGTRLTVL.

In this sample, this clone turned up a few times. The rearrangement links TRBV6-6 to TRBJ2-7; 7 bases agree with TRBD1. The CDR3 is 16 amino acids. With 3 bases clipped from V and 0 bases from J, the junction kept 8 bases outside the gene matches. Per the germline V gene, CDR1 is MNHNY and CDR2 is SVGAGI (reference sequence). This chain's CDR3 is CASSYHKDRNSYEQYF. For the CDR3, the DNA is TGTGCCAGCAGTTATCACAAGGACAGGAACTCCTACGAGCAGTACTTC.

This clone was seen a few times. The chain has TRBV5-1 and TRBJ2-2; TRBD1 might be the D (6 bases). This CDR3 region has 14 residues. CDR1 is SGHRS, CDR2 YFSETQ, per germline. V lost 3 bases, J lost 6 bases, and 12 bases lay in between. The CDR3 region is CASSSKQGAGELFF. CDR3 sequence (DNA): TGCGCCAGCAGCTCCAAACAGGGCGCCGGGGAGCTGTTTTTT. Looking up the rest from reference TRBV5-1 and TRBJ2-2 gives the full variable domain: KAGVTQTPRYLIKTRGQQVTLSCSPISGHRSVSWYQQTPGQGLQFLFEYFSETQRNKGNFPGRFSGRQFSNSRSEMNVSTLELGDSALYLCASSSKQGAGELFFGEGSRLTVL.